This T cell receptor beta chain derives from a study of T cells in Graves' hyperthyroidism and ophthalmopathy. Researchers took RNA transcripts and amplified the TCR beta CDR3 regions from them. First-round RT-PCR with HTBI primers amplified the TCR CDR3 region. TCRdb fed the multiplex PCR reads into MiXCR, producing one record per CDR3 protein. This table has about 360,000 distinct CDR3 sequences, roughly 13% appearing once. Notes on the study in general: Blood shared most expanded thyroid clonotypes above 0.001.

Hyperthyroidism of Graves' type that showed no ophthalmopathy progression within 18 months was stable. Concerning this clonotype itself: The antigen remains unidentified.

From germline, CDR1 is DFQATT and CDR2 SNEGSKA (reference sequence). The CDR3 is 15 residues long. V was trimmed by 0 bases and J by 3 bases, leaving 14 bases between them. This sequence joins TRBV20-1 and TRBJ1-1; weak D call: TRBD1 (6 bases). This clonotype originated in a woman in her late teens or twenties with Graves' hyperthyroidism. Sequenced material: blood. In DNA form, the CDR3 reads TGCAGTGCTAGAGAGGGGGCTCGGGGATACACTGAAGCTTTCTTT. Translating it yields CSAREGARGYTEAFF.